A selection of T cell receptor beta chains follows, all from one sample in a study of radiotherapy plus CTLA-4 blockade in lung cancer. Repertoires were generated with immunoSEQ multiplex PCR, while TCRdb's copy carries only in-frame clones and drops some. The sample shows around 90,000 clones, 83% of them seen only once. The specimen was peripheral blood, collected from a patient treated with radiotherapy plus ipilimumab. These receptors all stem from a human donor with non-small cell lung cancer who had stable disease on radiotherapy plus ipilimumab. Both conserved end residues are trimmed from each CDR3.

V gene	J gene	CDR3 protein
TRBV7-3	TRBJ2-7	ASSPSGSAYEQY
TRBV4-1	TRBJ2-1	ASSQESLAGVNEQF
TRBV14	TRBJ1-2	ASSQDIMRSGYT
TRBV18	TRBJ2-5	ASSPSQGGRETQY
TRBV11-2	TRBJ2-5	ASSLGQGGPGETQY
TRBV5-6	TRBJ2-5	ASSLNRVRQETQY
TRBV9	.	ASSAGLAGDYEQY
TRBV28	TRBJ2-7	ASSTSGGREQY
TRBV27	TRBJ2-5	ASSLRQDGTQY
TRBV21-1	TRBJ1-2	ASSKSRVYYGYT
TRBV6-5	TRBJ2-1	ASSYTLAGVSNEQF
TRBV7-9	TRBJ1-6	ASSVGHRNSPLH
TRBV7-9	TRBJ1-2	ASSLADRGGFGGYT
TRBV13	TRBJ2-2	ASSLLAAGELF
TRBV5-1	TRBJ1-5	ASSWGTGGNQPQH
TRBV9	TRBJ2-3	ASSLGGGSTDTQY
TRBV6-5	TRBJ1-2	ASSYKRISNYGYT
TRBV11-2	TRBJ2-5	ASSWWLPLETQY
TRBV5-1	TRBJ1-1	ASDLGGGTEAF
TRBV14	TRBJ1-1	ASSQQGAGTEAF
TRBV6-1	TRBJ1-5	ASSGTGNQPQH
TRBV5-1	TRBJ2-6	ASSFVGGTQGANVLT
TRBV6-6	TRBJ2-7	ASSPGTGADEQY
TRBV27	TRBJ2-7	ASSLKPAYEQY
TRBV13	TRBJ2-7	ASSTRQVLGYEQY
TRBV6-5	TRBJ1-5	ASRKDRVNQPQH
TRBV7-9	.	ASSPWAGRSGEIYEQY
TRBV2	TRBJ1-1	ASSDGGDTEAF
TRBV19	TRBJ2-2	ASARGRNTGELF
TRBV9	TRBJ1-2	ASSAQGGYGYT
TRBV28	TRBJ2-1	ASSLDRGLNEQF
TRBV18	TRBJ2-1	ASSPLDGDRVHNEQF
TRBV2	TRBJ1-2	ASSLSQGENYGYT
TRBV6-1	TRBJ2-3	ASSGGGPTDTQY
TRBV7-2	TRBJ2-2	ASSTPGLAETGELF
TRBV28	TRBJ2-5	ASSLRQGGETQY
TRBV9	TRBJ1-2	ASSVRDRGGYT
TRBV11-2	TRBJ2-3	ASSLLGFADTQY
TRBV6-5	TRBJ1-3	ASSYDFSGNTIY
TRBV5-6	TRBJ1-2	ASSLWPASRGYT
TRBV28	TRBJ2-1	ASNSRTGPYNEQF
TRBV28	TRBJ2-2	ASSLKAGAGELF
TRBV6-5	TRBJ2-7	ASRRSALGDYEQY
TRBV5-1	TRBJ2-1	ASSLGPGPRQAEQF
TRBV27	TRBJ2-7	ASSSFRSSYEQY
TRBV30	TRBJ1-4	AWSGSESGEKLF
TRBV5-6	TRBJ2-5	ASSFRQRQETQY
TRBV12-1	TRBJ2-1	ASSFSPKITEGPSYNEQF
TRBV6-5	TRBJ1-4	ASSYGPWRRDEKLF
TRBV6-1	TRBJ2-3	ASSEARLGYTQY
TRBV2	TRBJ2-5	ASSRPLGAQETQY
TRBV19	TRBJ1-1	ASMPWGVGTEAF
TRBV19	TRBJ2-7	ATSARAPSYEQY
TRBV7-2	TRBJ1-5	ASSLSSTGARGNQPQH
TRBV6-1	TRBJ1-5	ASSVGRSSNQPQH
TRBV2	TRBJ2-5	ASSDQGLVGETQY
TRBV6-5	TRBJ2-7	ASRIIDSDSYEQY
TRBV18	TRBJ1-1	ASSPTSQMNTEAF
TRBV4-1	TRBJ2-7	ASSQDPGREQY
TRBV15	TRBJ2-3	ATSRATGTQY